Listed below are T cell receptor beta chains from one sample, sequenced in a study of regulatory T cells in long-lasting Graves disease. TCRdb re-derived calls from the multiplex PCR reads in MiXCR, one entry per CDR3 protein. The data contain 450,000 to 650,000 distinct CDR3 sequences, 15% to 20% of them seen just once; the ten biggest clones take up 25%. These records were also assigned to another study, of T cells in Graves' hyperthyroidism and ophthalmopathy.

This material consisted of peripheral blood mononuclear cells (PBMCs), taken at new diagnosis, from a patient treated with antithyroid drugs. Receptor source: a woman aged 40 to 65 with Graves disease. The CDR3 runs from the conserved cysteine through the conserved F or W. The D gene is left open where the match is weak. Clone sizes are given selectively: once, few, many, or a class where the clone is expanded.

j_call: TRBJ1-5
d_call: .
clone_size: .
v_call: TRBV29-1
cdr3_aa: CSVGGYNQPQHF
cdr3_nt: TGCAGCGTAGGTGGCTACAATCAGCCCCAGCATTTT

j_call: TRBJ2-5
d_call: TRBD1
clone_size: many
v_call: TRBV18
cdr3_aa: CASSPGTGGMETQYF
cdr3_nt: TGTGCCAGCTCACCAGGGACAGGGGGCATGGAGACCCAGTACTTC

j_call: TRBJ1-2
d_call: .
clone_size: many
v_call: TRBV6-1
cdr3_aa: CASRLLDYGYTF
cdr3_nt: TGTGCCAGCAGGCTTTTGGACTATGGCTACACCTTC

j_call: TRBJ1-2
d_call: .
clone_size: few
v_call: TRBV6-1
cdr3_aa: CASSESQTLRGYTF
cdr3_nt: TGTGCCAGCAGTGAATCTCAGACCTTGCGGGGCTACACCTTC

j_call: TRBJ1-5
d_call: .
clone_size: few
v_call: TRBV27
cdr3_aa: CASRFNGGTQPQHF
cdr3_nt: TGTGCCAGCCGATTTAACGGGGGTACGCAGCCCCAGCATTTT

j_call: TRBJ1-5
d_call: .
clone_size: .
v_call: TRBV7-2
cdr3_aa: CASSLSELGVQPQHF
cdr3_nt: TGTGCCAGCAGCTTGTCAGAGCTAGGGGTTCAGCCCCAGCATTTT

j_call: TRBJ2-3
d_call: TRBD1
clone_size: many
v_call: TRBV7-3
cdr3_aa: CASSLTGNPQGNTQYF
cdr3_nt: TGTGCCAGCAGCTTAACGGGGAATCCACAGGGGAATACGCAGTATTTT

j_call: TRBJ1-2
d_call: .
clone_size: .
v_call: TRBV19
cdr3_aa: CAIEGQGF
cdr3_nt: TGTGCCATCGAGGGGCAGGGTTTC

j_call: TRBJ1-1
d_call: .
clone_size: many
v_call: TRBV18
cdr3_aa: CASSPPGFAEAFF
cdr3_nt: TGTGCCAGCTCACCACCGGGTTTCGCTGAAGCTTTCTTT

j_call: TRBJ2-1
d_call: TRBD2
clone_size: .
v_call: TRBV12-3/TRBV12-4
cdr3_aa: CASSSGLAGNEQFF
cdr3_nt: TGTGCCAGCAGTTCGGGACTAGCCGGCAATGAGCAGTTCTTC

j_call: TRBJ1-2
d_call: .
clone_size: many
v_call: TRBV28
cdr3_aa: CASRSGHPYGYTF
cdr3_nt: TGTGCCAGCAGGTCGGGACACCCCTATGGCTACACCTTC

j_call: TRBJ1-5
d_call: TRBD1
clone_size: few
v_call: TRBV6-1
cdr3_aa: CATKDRDNQPQHF
cdr3_nt: TGTGCCACGAAGGACAGGGACAATCAGCCCCAGCATTTT